This TCR beta chain was found in a study of human thymus T cells. Study-wide findings and caveats: There appeared to be biased usage of V and J genes in thymic and blood repertoires.

Using immunoSEQ multiplex PCR, the repertoire was profiled, and TCRdb retains in-frame clones only, with some absent. The data show roughly 130,000 clones, 90% to 95% seen once. Corrective cardiac operations yielded the resected thymus tissue. Those donating were healthy Finnish infants in corrective surgery for congenital heart defects. Of note for this clone: The antigen is unknown.

This TCR came from a boy less than two years old with a congenital heart defect but otherwise immunologically healthy. Material for sequencing was thymus tissue.

CDR3 sequence: CAWSPNPYRQGSGNTIYF. DNA of the CDR3: TGTGCCTGGAGTCCTAACCCCTACAGGCAGGGATCTGGAAACACCATATATTTT. The genes are TRBV30 and TRBJ1-3; possibly TRBD1 for D (5 bases). The CDR3 is made up of 18 amino acids. CDR1 GTSNPN and CDR2 SVGIG come from the germline V gene (reference sequence). The V end was cut by 2 bases, the J end by 1 base, with 21 bases between.